Listed below are T cell receptor beta chains from one sample, sequenced in a study of human CD8 memory T cell subsets. TCRdb re-called the 5' RACE reads and catalogs CDR3 proteins one per entry, DNA excluded. This table holds fewer than 20,000 distinct CDR3 sequences. Material for sequencing was CD8+ T cells from PBMCs. These TCRs come from a human donor in good health. CDR3s include the opening cysteine and the closing phenylalanine or tryptophan. For some rows the clone size is stated as once, few or many, or as a class when expanded; others skip it.

abundance	v_gene	j_gene	CDR3aa
-	TRBV12-3/TRBV12-4	TRBJ2-5	CASSSGTRQETQYF
-	TRBV2	TRBJ1-2	CASSEDREQGYTF
-	TRBV6-2/TRBV6-3	TRBJ1-2	CASSLPPYRTDNYGYTF
-	TRBV27	TRBJ2-1	CASSFGWGDGNNEQFF
-	TRBV28	TRBJ2-7	CASSLRIQDEQYF
-	TRBV4-1	TRBJ2-3	CASSQDVKGVADTQYF
medium-sized	TRBV20-1	TRBJ1-1	CSARDVAELPEAFF
-	TRBV20-1	TRBJ2-7	CSAPWTGGVYEQYF
-	TRBV28	TRBJ2-3	CASSPPILAGGLADTQYF
medium-sized	TRBV7-6	TRBJ2-2	CAFPMGKDSNTGELFF
-	TRBV14	TRBJ2-5	CASSQDYPAYQETQYF